The next 13 T cell receptor beta chains were all read from a single sample in a study of blood T cell repertoires in COVID-19. TCRdb's copy holds only in-frame clones and misses some; the assay was immunoSEQ multiplex PCR. The sample yields some 530,000 clones, roughly nine tenths seen once. The sample was PBMCs or T cells enriched from blood (not recorded which). The origin of the receptors is a woman aged 60 to 75 who had recovered from COVID-19.

The CDR3 coding sequence is TGTGCCAGCAGGGGACTAGCGCCGGGCGAGCAGTACTTC. Its translation is CASRGLAPGEQYF. The chain links TRBV5-5 to TRBJ2-7, with 10 bases aligning to TRBD2. Unmatched junction bases numbered 5, after V lost 5 bases and J lost 6 bases. This CDR3 comprises 13 residues. Germline V gene data show CDR1 as SGHKS and CDR2 as YYEKEE (reference sequence).

A single count supports this clone. The chain is built from TRBV5-4 and TRBJ2-1; TRBD1 matches 7 bases. Per the germline V gene, CDR1 is SGHNT and CDR2 is YYREEE (reference sequence). The length of the CDR3 is 14 residues. V gave up 7 bases and J gave up 3 bases; unmatched junction bases: 7. The CDR3 is CASSGTEFYNEQFF. Written as DNA, the CDR3 is TGTGCCAGCTCCGGGACAGAATTCTACAATGAGCAGTTCTTC.

The chain links TRBV11-2 to TRBJ2-2; 10 nucleotides agree with TRBD2. The germline V gene encodes CDR1 SGHAT and CDR2 FQNNGV. The CDR3 extends over 18 amino acids. V trimming: 6 bases; J trimming: 3 bases; junction bases outside the gene matches: 13. The DNA for the CDR3 is TGTGCCAGCAGGGCGGCGGGAGCGGGGGGGCCCGACACCGGGGAGCTGTTTTTT. It specifies CASRAAGAGGPDTGELFF.

V gene TRBV14 combines with J gene TRBJ1-2; D might be TRBD1 (5 bases). V was pared by 4 bases and J by 1 base, with 16 bases between. Germline loops: CDR1 SGHDN, CDR2 FVKESK. The CDR3 loop spans 16 amino acids. In DNA form, the CDR3 reads TGTGCCAGCAGCCCCCCTGGGGCAGAACTTAACTATGGCTACACCTTC. This sequence encodes CASSPPGAELNYGYTF. Full variable domain (outside the CDR3, taken from reference TRBV14 and TRBJ1-2): EAGVTQFPSHSVIEKGQTVTLRCDPISGHDNLYWYRRVMGKEIKFLLHFVKESKQDESGMPNNRFLAERTGGTYSTLKVQPAELEDSGVYFCASSPPGAELNYGYTFGSGTRLTVV.

The rearrangement links TRBV5-8 to TRBJ2-7, with D perhaps TRBD1 (5 bases). CDR1 and CDR2 (germline): SGHTS, YDEGEE. This CDR3 comprises 13 residues. V dropped 2 bases and J dropped 1 base, with 7 bases sitting between them. The DNA of the CDR3 is TGTGCCAGCAGCTTTAGGGGTTCCTACGAGCAGTACGTC. Translated: CASSFRGSYEQYV.

This rearrangement joins TRBV30 to TRBJ2-5; a possible D gene is TRBD1 (6 bases). This CDR3 has 12 residues. The V end lost 0 bases, the J end lost 7 bases, and 9 bases lay between the germline ends. In germline, CDR1 is GTSNPN, CDR2 SVGIG (reference sequence). CDR3 DNA: TGTGCCTGGAGTGTAGAGGGGGTGACCCAGTACTTC. As protein: CAWSVEGVTQYF.

The CDR3 here is CASSWGTGFNGYTF. DNA for the CDR3: TGTGCCAGCAGCTGGGGGACAGGGTTTAACGGCTACACCTTC. This chain links TRBV5-6 with TRBJ1-2; 9 positions agree with TRBD1. Germline lookup yields CDR1 SGHDT and CDR2 YYEEEE. J gave up 8 bases and V 3 bases, and 8 bases lay outside the gene matches. The CDR3 loop spans 14 amino acids.

V and J are TRBV7-9 and TRBJ1-2, with 8 bases identical to TRBD1. Germline V CDR1 and CDR2: SEHNR, FQNEAQ (reference sequence). The ends lost 2 bases at V and 3 bases at J; junction bases unmatched: 5. This CDR3 has 15 amino acids. CDR3 in amino acids: CASSLLSGGHYGYTF. Written as DNA, the CDR3 is TGTGCCAGCAGCTTACTCTCAGGGGGCCACTATGGCTACACCTTC.

The chain couples TRBV19 to TRBJ1-3; unclear D gene. The CDR3 extends over 17 amino acids. Germline CDR1 LNHDA, CDR2 SQIVND (reference sequence). Trimming left V 3 bases short and J 0 bases short, with 15 bases between. Written as DNA, the CDR3 is TGTGCCAGTAGTATTTTCCTCGGCGGAATCTCTGGAAACACCATATATTTT. Amino acid sequence: CASSIFLGGISGNTIYF.

V and J are TRBV5-4 and TRBJ2-1, with 11 bases lining up with TRBD2. V was clipped by 5 bases and J by 10 bases; unmatched bases: 11. The CDR3 has 15 amino acids. Per the germline V gene, CDR1 is SGHNT and CDR2 is YYREEE (reference sequence). The CDR3 loop is CASRVGLAGGGEQFF. The DNA for the CDR3 is TGTGCCAGCAGGGTGGGGCTAGCGGGGGGCGGCGAGCAGTTCTTC.

The gene calls are TRBV2 and TRBJ2-3; 7 bases fit TRBD1. V shed 10 bases and J 0 bases; nucleotides not matched to a gene: 4. The germline gives CDR1 SNHLY, CDR2 FYNNEI. The CDR3 consists of 13 residues. The CDR3 DNA reads as TGTGCCAACCGACAGGGTAGCACAGATACGCAGTATTTT. Translated, it gives CANRQGSTDTQYF.

This clone was counted once. The chain employs TRBV3-1 (or the pseudogene TRBV3-2) and TRBJ1-1; 7 nucleotides align to TRBD1. V trimming: 4 bases; J trimming: 0 bases; junction bases outside the gene matches: 17. Germline CDR1 reads LGHDT; CDR2 reads YNNKEL (reference sequence). The CDR3 sequence is 19 residues long. The CDR3 loop reads CASSPTRDRISLMNTEAFF. The CDR3 DNA reads TGTGCCAGCAGCCCCACCCGGGACAGAATCTCTCTAATGAACACTGAAGCTTTCTTT.

The gene calls are TRBV6-1 and TRBJ2-1, with 9 bases lining up with TRBD2. The germline V gene encodes CDR1 MNHNS and CDR2 SASEGT. This CDR3 has 17 amino acids. Germline trimming cut 2 bases from V and 7 bases from J; bases unmatched to any gene: 12. CDR3 sequence (DNA): TGTGCCAGCAGTGAAATGGTGGGCGGGGGGGCCGATAATGAGCAGTTCTTC. Residues: CASSEMVGGGADNEQFF.